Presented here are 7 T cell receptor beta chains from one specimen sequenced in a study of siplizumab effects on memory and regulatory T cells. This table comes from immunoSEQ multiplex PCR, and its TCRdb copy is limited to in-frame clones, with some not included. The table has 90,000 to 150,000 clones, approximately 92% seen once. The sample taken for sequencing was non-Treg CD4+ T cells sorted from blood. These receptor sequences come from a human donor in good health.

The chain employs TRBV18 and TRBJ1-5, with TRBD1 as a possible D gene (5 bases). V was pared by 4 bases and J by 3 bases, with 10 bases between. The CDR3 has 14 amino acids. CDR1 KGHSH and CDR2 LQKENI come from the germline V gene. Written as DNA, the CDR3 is TGTGCCAGCTCACTCCGGGACGACAATCAGCCCCAGCATTTT. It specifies CASSLRDDNQPQHF.

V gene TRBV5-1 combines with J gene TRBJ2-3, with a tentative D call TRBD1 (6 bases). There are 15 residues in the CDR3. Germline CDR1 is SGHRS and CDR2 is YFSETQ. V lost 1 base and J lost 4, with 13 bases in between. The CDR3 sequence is CASSLFKQGADTQYF. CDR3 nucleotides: TGCGCCAGCAGCTTGTTTAAACAGGGAGCAGATACGCAGTATTTT.

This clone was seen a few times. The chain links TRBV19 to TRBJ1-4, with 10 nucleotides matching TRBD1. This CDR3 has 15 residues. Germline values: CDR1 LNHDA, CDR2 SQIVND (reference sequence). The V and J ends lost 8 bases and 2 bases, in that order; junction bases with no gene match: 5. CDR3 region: CASGTGVNTNEKLFF. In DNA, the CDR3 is TGTGCCAGTGGGACAGGGGTAAACACTAATGAAAAACTGTTTTTT.

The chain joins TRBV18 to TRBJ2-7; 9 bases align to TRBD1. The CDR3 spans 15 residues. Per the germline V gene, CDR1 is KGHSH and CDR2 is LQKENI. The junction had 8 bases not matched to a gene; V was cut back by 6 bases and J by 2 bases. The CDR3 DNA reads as TGTGCCAGCTCCCGGGGGACAGGGAGGACCTACGAGCAGTACTTC. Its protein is CASSRGTGRTYEQYF. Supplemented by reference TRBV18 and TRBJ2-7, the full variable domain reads NAGVMQNPRHLVRRRGQEARLRCSPMKGHSHVYWYRQLPEEGLKFMVYLQKENIIDESGMPKERFSAEFPKEGPSILRIQQVVRGDSAAYFCASSRGTGRTYEQYFGPGTRLTVT.

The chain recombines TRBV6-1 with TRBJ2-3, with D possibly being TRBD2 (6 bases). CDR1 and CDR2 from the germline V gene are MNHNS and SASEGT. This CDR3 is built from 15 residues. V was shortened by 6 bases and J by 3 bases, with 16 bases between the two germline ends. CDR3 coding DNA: TGTGCCAGCAGGAGACTAGGCTCAGGGACAGATACGCAGTATTTT. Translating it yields CASRRLGSGTDTQYF.

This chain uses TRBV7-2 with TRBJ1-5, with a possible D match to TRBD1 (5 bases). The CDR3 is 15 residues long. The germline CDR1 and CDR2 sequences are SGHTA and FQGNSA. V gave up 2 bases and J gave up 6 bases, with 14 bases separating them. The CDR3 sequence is CASSLYPRGPQPQHF. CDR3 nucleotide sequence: TGTGCCAGCAGCTTATATCCGAGGGGTCCTCAGCCCCAGCATTTT.

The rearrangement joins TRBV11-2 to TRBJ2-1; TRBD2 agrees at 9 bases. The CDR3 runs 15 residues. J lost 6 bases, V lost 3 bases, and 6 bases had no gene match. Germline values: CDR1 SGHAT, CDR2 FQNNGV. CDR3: CASSFQRGAFNEQFF. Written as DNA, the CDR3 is TGTGCCAGCAGCTTCCAGCGGGGGGCGTTCAATGAGCAGTTCTTC.